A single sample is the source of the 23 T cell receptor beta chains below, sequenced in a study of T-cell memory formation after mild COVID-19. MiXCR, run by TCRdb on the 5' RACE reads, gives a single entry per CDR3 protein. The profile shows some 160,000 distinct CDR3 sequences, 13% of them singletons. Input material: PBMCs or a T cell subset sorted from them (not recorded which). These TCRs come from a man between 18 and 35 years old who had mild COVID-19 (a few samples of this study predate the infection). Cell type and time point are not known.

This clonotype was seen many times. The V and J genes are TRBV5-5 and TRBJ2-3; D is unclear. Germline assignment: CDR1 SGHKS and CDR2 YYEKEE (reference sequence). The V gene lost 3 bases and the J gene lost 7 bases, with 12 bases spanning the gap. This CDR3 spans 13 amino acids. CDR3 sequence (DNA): TGTGCCAGCAGCTCGGCGGATCTCTATACGCAGTATTTT. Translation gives CASSSADLYTQYF.

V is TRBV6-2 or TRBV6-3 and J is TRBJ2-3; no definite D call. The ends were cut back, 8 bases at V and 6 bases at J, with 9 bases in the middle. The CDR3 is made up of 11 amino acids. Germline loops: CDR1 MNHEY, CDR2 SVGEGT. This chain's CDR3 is CASADGDTQYF. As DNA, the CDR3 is TGTGCCAGCGCTGATGGTGATACGCAGTATTTT.

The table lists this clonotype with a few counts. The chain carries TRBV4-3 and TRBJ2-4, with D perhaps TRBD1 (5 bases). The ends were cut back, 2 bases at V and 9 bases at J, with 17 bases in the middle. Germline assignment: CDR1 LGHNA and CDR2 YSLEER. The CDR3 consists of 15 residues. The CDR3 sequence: CASSQSAVQGGIQYF. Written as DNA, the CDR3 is TGCGCCAGCAGCCAATCAGCCGTTCAGGGTGGCATTCAGTACTTC.

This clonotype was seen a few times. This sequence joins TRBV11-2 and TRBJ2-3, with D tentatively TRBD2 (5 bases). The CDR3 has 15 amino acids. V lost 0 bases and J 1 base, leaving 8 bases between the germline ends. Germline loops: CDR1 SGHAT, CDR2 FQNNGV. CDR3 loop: CASSLESGRTDTQYF. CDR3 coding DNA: TGTGCCAGCAGCTTAGAAAGCGGACGCACAGATACGCAGTATTTT.

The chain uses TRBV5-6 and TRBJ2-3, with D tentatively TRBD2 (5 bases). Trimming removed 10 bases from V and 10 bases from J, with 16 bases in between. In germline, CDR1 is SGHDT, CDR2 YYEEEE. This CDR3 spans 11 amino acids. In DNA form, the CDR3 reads TGTGCCTCCGGTCGTCTAGCTTCGCAGTATTTT. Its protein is CASGRLASQYF.

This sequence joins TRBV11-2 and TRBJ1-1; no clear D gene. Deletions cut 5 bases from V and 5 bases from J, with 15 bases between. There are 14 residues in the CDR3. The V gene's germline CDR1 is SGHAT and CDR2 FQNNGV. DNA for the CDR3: TGTGCCAGCAGCACGACGACCGGTACAACTGAAGCTTTCTTT. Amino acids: CASSTTTGTTEAFF.

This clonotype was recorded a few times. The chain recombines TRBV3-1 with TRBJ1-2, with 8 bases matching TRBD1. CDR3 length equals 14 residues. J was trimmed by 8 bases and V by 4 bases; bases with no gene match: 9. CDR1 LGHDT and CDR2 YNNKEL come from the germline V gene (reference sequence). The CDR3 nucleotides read TGTGCCAGCAGCCGGGAGGACAGGGATAACGGCTACACCTTC. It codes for CASSREDRDNGYTF.

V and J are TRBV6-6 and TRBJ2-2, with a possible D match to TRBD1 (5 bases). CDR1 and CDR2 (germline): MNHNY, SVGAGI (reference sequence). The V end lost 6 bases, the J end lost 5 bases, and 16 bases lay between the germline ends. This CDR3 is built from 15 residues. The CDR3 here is CASRGTGHKTGELFF. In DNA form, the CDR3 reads TGTGCCAGCAGGGGCACAGGCCATAAAACCGGGGAGCTGTTTTTT.

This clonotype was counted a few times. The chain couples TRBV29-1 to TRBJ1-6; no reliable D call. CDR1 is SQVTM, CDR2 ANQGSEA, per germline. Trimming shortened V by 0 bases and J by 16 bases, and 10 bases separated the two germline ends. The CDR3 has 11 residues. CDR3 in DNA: TGCAGCGTTGAAGAAAACCGGAAACTCCACTTT. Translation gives CSVEENRKLHF.

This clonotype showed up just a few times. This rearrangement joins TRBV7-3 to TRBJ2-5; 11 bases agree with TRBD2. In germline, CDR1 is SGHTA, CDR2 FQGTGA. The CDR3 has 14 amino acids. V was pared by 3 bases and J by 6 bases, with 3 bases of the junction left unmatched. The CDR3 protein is CASSFSGGGQTQYF. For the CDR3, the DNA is TGTGCCAGCAGCTTTAGCGGGGGGGGCCAGACCCAGTACTTC.

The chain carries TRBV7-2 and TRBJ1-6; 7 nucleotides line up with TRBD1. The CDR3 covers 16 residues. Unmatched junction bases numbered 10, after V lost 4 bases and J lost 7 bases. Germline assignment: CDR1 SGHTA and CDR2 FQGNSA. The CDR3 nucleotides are TGTGCCAGCAGCTCCTCCCAGGGGGTAATGAATTCACCCCTCCACTTT. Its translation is CASSSSQGVMNSPLHF.

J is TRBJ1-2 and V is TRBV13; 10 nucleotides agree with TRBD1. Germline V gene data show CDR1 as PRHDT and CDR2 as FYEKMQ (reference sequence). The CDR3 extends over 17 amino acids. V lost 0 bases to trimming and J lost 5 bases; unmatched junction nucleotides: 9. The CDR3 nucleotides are TGTGCCAGCAGCTTAGGAAGGATCCCGGGACAGGGGTATGGCTACACCTTC. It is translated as CASSLGRIPGQGYGYTF.

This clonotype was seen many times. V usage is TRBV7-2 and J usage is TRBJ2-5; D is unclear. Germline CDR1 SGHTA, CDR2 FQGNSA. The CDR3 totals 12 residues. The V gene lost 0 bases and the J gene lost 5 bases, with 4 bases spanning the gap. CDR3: CASSLAPETQYF. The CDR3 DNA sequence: TGTGCCAGCAGCTTAGCGCCGGAGACCCAGTACTTC.

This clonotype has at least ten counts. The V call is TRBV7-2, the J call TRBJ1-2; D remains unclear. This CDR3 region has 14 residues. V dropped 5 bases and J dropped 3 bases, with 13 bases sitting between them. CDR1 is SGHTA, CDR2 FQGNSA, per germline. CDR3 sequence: CASSPGPWDYGYTF. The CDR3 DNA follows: TGTGCCAGCAGCCCCGGACCATGGGACTATGGCTACACCTTC.

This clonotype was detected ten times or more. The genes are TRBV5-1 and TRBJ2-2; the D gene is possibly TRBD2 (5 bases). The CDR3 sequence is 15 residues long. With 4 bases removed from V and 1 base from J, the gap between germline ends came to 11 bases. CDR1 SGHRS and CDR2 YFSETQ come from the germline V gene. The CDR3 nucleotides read TGCGCCAGCAGCCCCTTCGGGGTGAACACCGGGGAGCTGTTTTTT. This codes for CASSPFGVNTGELFF.

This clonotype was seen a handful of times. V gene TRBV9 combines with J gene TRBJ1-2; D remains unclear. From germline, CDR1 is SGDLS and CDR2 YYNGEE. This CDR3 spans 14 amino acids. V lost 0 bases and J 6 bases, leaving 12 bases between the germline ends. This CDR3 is CASSVEVSGHGYTF. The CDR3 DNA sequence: TGTGCCAGCAGCGTAGAGGTCTCCGGGCATGGCTACACCTTC.

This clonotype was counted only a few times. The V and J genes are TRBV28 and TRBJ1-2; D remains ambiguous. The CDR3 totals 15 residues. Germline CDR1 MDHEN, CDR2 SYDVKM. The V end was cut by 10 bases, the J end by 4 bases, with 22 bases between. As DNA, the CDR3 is TGTGCCATCTCGGAACCCCCAATGCCCGGCTATGGCTACACCTTC. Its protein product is CAISEPPMPGYGYTF.

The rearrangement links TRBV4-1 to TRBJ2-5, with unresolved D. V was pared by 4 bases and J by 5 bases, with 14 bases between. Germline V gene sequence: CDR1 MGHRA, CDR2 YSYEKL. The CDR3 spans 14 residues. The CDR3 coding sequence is TGCGCCAGCAGCCGCCCTGGATCGGATGAGACCCAGTACTTC. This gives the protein CASSRPGSDETQYF.

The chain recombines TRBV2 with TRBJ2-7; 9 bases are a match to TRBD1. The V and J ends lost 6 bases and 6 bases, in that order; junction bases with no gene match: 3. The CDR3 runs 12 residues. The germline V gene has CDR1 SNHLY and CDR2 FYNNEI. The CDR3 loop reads CASRLDRGEQYF. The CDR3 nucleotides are TGTGCCAGCAGATTGGACAGGGGCGAGCAGTACTTC.

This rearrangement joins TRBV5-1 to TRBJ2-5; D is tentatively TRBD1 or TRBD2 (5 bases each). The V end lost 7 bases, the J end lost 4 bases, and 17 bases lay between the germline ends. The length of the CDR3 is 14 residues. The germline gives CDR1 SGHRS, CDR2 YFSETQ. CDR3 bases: TGCGCCAGCGGACCGGGACCCACAGTAGAGACCCAGTACTTC. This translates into CASGPGPTVETQYF.

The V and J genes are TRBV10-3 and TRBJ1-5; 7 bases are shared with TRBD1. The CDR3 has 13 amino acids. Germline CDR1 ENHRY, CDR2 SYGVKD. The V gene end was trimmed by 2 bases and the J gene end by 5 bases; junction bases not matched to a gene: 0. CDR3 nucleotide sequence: TGTGCCATCAGTGAGGACAGGGATCAGCCCCAGCATTTT. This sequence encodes CAISEDRDQPQHF.

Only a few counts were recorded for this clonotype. CDR3 residues: CASSPDRDGVGTF. The CDR3 nucleotides read TGTGCCAGCAGCCCCGACAGGGACGGCGTCGGCACCTTC. The rearrangement links TRBV7-3 to TRBJ1-2, with 7 bases matching TRBD1. The CDR3 has 13 amino acids. J gave up 13 bases and V 5 bases, and 13 bases lay outside the gene matches. Germline V lookup: CDR1 SGHTA, CDR2 FQGTGA.

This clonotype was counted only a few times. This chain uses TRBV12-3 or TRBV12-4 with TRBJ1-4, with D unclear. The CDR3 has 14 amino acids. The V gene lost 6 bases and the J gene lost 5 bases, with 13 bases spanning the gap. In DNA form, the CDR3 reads TGTGCCAGCAGGGCTACAGATTTCAATGAAAAACTGTTTTTT. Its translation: CASRATDFNEKLFF.